One and the same sample provided the 12 T cell receptor beta chains below, sequenced in a study of T cells in Graves' hyperthyroidism and ophthalmopathy. TCR beta CDR3 region amplification was performed from RNA transcripts. During a first-round RT-PCR of the TCR CDR3, the HTBI primer set was used. TCRdb reprocessed the multiplex PCR reads with MiXCR, giving one entry per CDR3 protein. Of 300,000 to 450,000 distinct CDR3 sequences listed, around a quarter are singletons. The sequenced sample was blood. These receptor sequences come from a man aged 45 to 65 with Graves' hyperthyroidism.

This chain links TRBV19 with TRBJ2-7; 9 bases are a match to TRBD1. The CDR3 runs 15 residues. V was pared by 7 bases and J by 3 bases, with 10 bases of the junction left unmatched. From germline, CDR1 is LNHDA and CDR2 SQIVND (reference sequence). The CDR3 is CASTLSGTGYYEQYF. The CDR3 DNA follows: TGTGCCAGTACTTTATCCGGGACAGGGTACTACGAGCAGTACTTC.

This clonotype was detected a few times. J is TRBJ2-3 and V is TRBV5-1; TRBD2 matches at 9 bases. The V and J ends lost 4 bases and 3 bases, in that order; junction bases with no gene match: 12. Germline lookup yields CDR1 SGHRS and CDR2 YFSETQ. This CDR3 is 17 amino acids long. CDR3 loop: CASSQVPGLAPTDTQYF. CDR3 DNA sequence: TGCGCCAGCAGCCAGGTCCCGGGACTAGCCCCAACAGATACGCAGTATTTT.

J is TRBJ1-2 and V is TRBV24-1; no firm D call. V was clipped by 2 bases and J by 10 bases, with 7 bases between them. The germline V gene has CDR1 KGHDR and CDR2 SFDVKD. This CDR3 is built from 11 residues. CDR3 coding DNA: TGTGCCACCAGTGATTCAAGGGACTACACCTTC. Amino acids: CATSDSRDYTF.

The chain joins TRBV9 to TRBJ2-3, with 7 positions matching TRBD2. The trim removed 0 bases at V and 5 bases at J, leaving 12 bases unmatched. This CDR3 region has 17 residues. Germline loops: CDR1 SGDLS, CDR2 YYNGEE. The chain's CDR3 is CASSVEAGGRTGDTQYF. The CDR3 DNA reads TGTGCCAGCAGCGTAGAAGCGGGCGGGAGAACAGGAGATACGCAGTATTTT.

The chain couples TRBV10-3 to TRBJ2-7; D gene unclear. The CDR3 totals 13 residues. V lost 3 bases and J lost 3, with 9 bases in between. Germline V CDR1 and CDR2: ENHRY, SYGVKD. The CDR3 sequence: CAISDSAYYEQYF. The CDR3 DNA reads TGTGCCATCAGTGACTCAGCGTACTACGAGCAGTACTTC.

On this clonotype: An end of the junction differs from the germline gene, which may be a read error. V gene TRBV2 combines with J gene TRBJ2-1, with TRBD2 as a possible D gene (6 bases). Germline V gene sequence: CDR1 SNHLY, CDR2 FYNNEI. The CDR3 has 15 amino acids. The chain's CDR3 is CASRSPGLAYSEQFF. The CDR3 DNA sequence: TGTGCCAGCAGATCTCCGGGACTGGCGTACAGTGAGCAGTTCTTC. Complete variable domain (other parts from reference TRBV2 and TRBJ2-1): EPEVTQTPSHQVTQMGQEVILRCVPISNHLYFYWYRQILGQKVEFLVSFYNNEISEKSEIFDDQFSVERPDGSNFTLKIRSTKLEDSAMYFCASRSPGLAYSEQFFGPGTRLTVL.

This clonotype was picked up many times. CDR3 DNA sequence: TGTGCCAGCACCATTCCGGGGGGCATGAACACCGGGGAGCTGTTTTTT. This translates into CASTIPGGMNTGELFF. The chain couples TRBV12-3 or TRBV12-4 to TRBJ2-2; D is possibly TRBD2 (7 bases). CDR3 length: 16 residues. V lost 7 bases and J lost 1, with 16 bases in between.

The V call is TRBV29-1, the J call TRBJ2-1; no firm D call. CDR3 length: 15 residues. The germline gives CDR1 SQVTM, CDR2 ANQGSEA. V was cut by 7 bases and J by 0 bases, with 16 bases left in between. CDR3 nucleotide sequence: TGCAGCGCCGCGGTCTCCGGAAGCTCCTACAATGAGCAGTTCTTC. Translation: CSAAVSGSSYNEQFF.

The chain couples TRBV12-5 to TRBJ1-2; 9 bases match TRBD1. Unmatched junction bases numbered 17, after V lost 8 bases and J lost 1 base. The CDR3 spans 18 residues. The V gene's germline CDR1 is LGHNT and CDR2 FRNRAP. CDR3 DNA sequence: TGTGCTAGTTCGTTAAGGACAGGGGAAATCGAAATTAACTATGGCTACACCTTC. It specifies CASSLRTGEIEINYGYTF.

The chain uses TRBV3-1 and TRBJ1-1, with a weak D call TRBD1 (5 bases). Trimming removed 4 bases from V and 5 bases from J, with 11 bases in between. Germline loops: CDR1 LGHDT, CDR2 YNNKEL (reference sequence). This CDR3 has 13 amino acids. The CDR3 loop is CASSPRRGTEAFF. CDR3 nucleotides: TGTGCCAGCAGCCCCAGACGGGGGACTGAAGCTTTCTTT.

This clonotype was detected a few times. J is TRBJ2-7 and V is TRBV24-1; D remains unclear. Trimming cost V 3 bases and J 1 base, with 12 bases left between them. The length of the CDR3 is 15 residues. CDR1 KGHDR and CDR2 SFDVKD come from the germline V gene. CDR3 in DNA: TGTGCCACCAGTGATGTGGCAGGCGGATCCTACGAGCAGTACTTC. This sequence encodes CATSDVAGGSYEQYF.

On this clonotype: One end of the junction does not line up with germline, which may come from a read error. The chain is built from TRBV3-1 and TRBJ2-1; TRBD2 is a possible D gene (7 bases). The CDR3 consists of 14 residues. Germline V CDR1 and CDR2: LGHDT, YNNKEL (reference sequence). CDR3 nucleotide sequence: TGTGCGAGGAGCTGGGGGGGGGCCTACAATGAGCGGTTCTTC. It is translated as CARSWGGAYNERFF.